This T cell receptor beta chain was recovered during a study of blood T cell repertoires in COVID-19. CDR1 is MDHEN and CDR2 is SYDVKM in the germline V gene. This CDR3 has 16 amino acids. Trimming took 8 bases from V and 0 from J; bases not matched to a gene: 8. Some clones are missing from TCRdb's copy, which holds only in-frame ones; the method was immunoSEQ multiplex PCR. Here the sample spans roughly 190,000 clones, approximately 87% being singletons. Specimen: peripheral blood. V is TRBV28 and J is TRBJ1-2; TRBD1 matches at 11 bases. This TCR derives from a man between 18 and 35 years old with active or convalescent COVID-19. The CDR3 DNA reads TGTGCCAGCGGGGGACAGGGGGAACCCTCTAACTATGGCTACACCTTC. Translating it yields CASGGQGEPSNYGYTF.